These 19 T cell receptor beta chains were all obtained from the same sample, sequenced in a study of T-cell memory formation after mild COVID-19. In TCRdb, the 5' RACE reads were re-called with MiXCR into one record per CDR3 protein. Among roughly 340,000 distinct CDR3 sequences listed, approximately 16% were seen once. The sequenced sample was PBMCs or a T cell subset sorted from them (not recorded which). These receptors all come from a man between 18 and 35 years old who had mild COVID-19 (a few samples of this study predate the infection). Cell type and time point are not known.

The sample holds a few counts of this clonotype. J is TRBJ1-6 and V is TRBV28, with unresolved D. Per germline, CDR1 MDHEN and CDR2 SYDVKM. CDR3 length equals 14 residues. Trimming took 10 bases from V and 1 from J, leaving 11 bases between them. Here the CDR3 DNA reads TGTGCCAATTCGAAAGGGTCCTATAATTCACCCCTCCACTTT. Translated: CANSKGSYNSPLHF.

This clonotype showed up many times. The gene calls are TRBV7-2 and TRBJ1-3; D not certain. The CDR3 extends over 15 amino acids. CDR1 SGHTA and CDR2 FQGNSA come from the germline V gene. V lost 4 bases and J 0 bases, leaving 10 bases between the germline ends. The CDR3 spells CASSSSGGSGNTIYF. CDR3 in DNA: TGTGCCAGCAGCTCCTCAGGAGGCTCTGGAAACACCATATATTTT.

This clonotype was recorded a few times. The chain has TRBV20-1 and TRBJ2-7, with TRBD1 identical over 8 bases. V lost 3 bases to trimming and J lost 0 bases; unmatched junction nucleotides: 7. The CDR3 consists of 15 residues. Germline V gene data show CDR1 as DFQATT and CDR2 as SNEGSKA (reference sequence). CDR3 sequence (DNA): TGCAGTGCTAGCCCCGGGACAGGAGGCTCCTACGAGCAGTACTTC. Encoded protein: CSASPGTGGSYEQYF.

This clonotype was seen a handful of times. The CDR3 spells CASSNVPLAGRRETQYF. The CDR3 DNA reads as TGTGCCAGCAGCAACGTCCCCCTAGCGGGCCGCCGGGAGACCCAGTACTTC. The chain is built from TRBV11-2 and TRBJ2-5; 8 bases map to TRBD2. The CDR3 has 17 amino acids. Germline V gives CDR1 SGHAT, CDR2 FQNNGV. V trimming: 5 bases; J trimming: 5 bases; junction bases outside the gene matches: 16.

The chain combines TRBV3-1 with TRBJ2-7, with 7 bases aligning to TRBD2. The CDR3 runs 15 residues. Germline lookup yields CDR1 LGHDT and CDR2 YNNKEL (reference sequence). Trimming cost V 4 bases and J 3 bases; bases outside gene matches: 9. The CDR3 sequence is CASSRLGGVDYEQYF. In DNA, the CDR3 is TGTGCCAGCAGCCGCCTGGGAGGGGTTGACTACGAGCAGTACTTC.

This chain joins TRBV4-1 and TRBJ2-3; 10 positions match TRBD2. This CDR3 has 16 amino acids. Trimming took 0 bases from V and 7 from J; bases not matched to a gene: 7. Germline V lookup: CDR1 MGHRA, CDR2 YSYEKL. The chain's CDR3 is CASSQDPSGGANTQYF. The DNA for the CDR3 is TGCGCCAGCAGCCAAGATCCCAGCGGGGGGGCTAATACGCAGTATTTT.

The chain uses TRBV11-2 and TRBJ2-3; 11 bases align to TRBD2. The CDR3 extends over 15 amino acids. V shed 6 bases and J 6 bases; nucleotides not matched to a gene: 8. CDR1 SGHAT and CDR2 FQNNGV come from the germline V gene. CDR3 residues: CASRSIAGGPDTQYF. CDR3 in DNA: TGTGCCAGCAGATCTATAGCGGGGGGGCCGGATACGCAGTATTTT.

The chain employs TRBV12-3 or TRBV12-4 and TRBJ2-7; TRBD1 matches 10 bases. Unmatched junction bases numbered 19, after V lost 6 bases and J lost 2 bases. The length of the CDR3 is 19 residues. The chain's CDR3 is CASSPSPGTGAVRTYEQYV. Written as DNA, the CDR3 is TGTGCCAGCAGCCCTTCTCCCGGGACAGGGGCCGTCCGTACCTACGAGCAGTACGTC.

This clonotype appeared many times. The chain employs TRBV5-1 and TRBJ1-6, with unresolved D. Trimming took off 4 bases at V and 9 bases at J, with 14 bases between the two ends. The germline V gene has CDR1 SGHRS and CDR2 YFSETQ. This CDR3 is 14 amino acids long. CDR3: CASSEDGQFSPLHF. The CDR3 nucleotides read TGCGCCAGCAGCGAGGACGGTCAATTTTCACCCCTCCACTTT. Variable domain in full (rest from reference TRBV5-1 and TRBJ1-6): KAGVTQTPRYLIKTRGQQVTLSCSPISGHRSVSWYQQTPGQGLQFLFEYFSETQRNKGNFPGRFSGRQFSNSRSEMNVSTLELGDSALYLCASSEDGQFSPLHFGNGTRLTVT.

The chain recombines TRBV5-5 with TRBJ1-5; D unresolved. V was trimmed by 0 bases and J by 1 base, leaving 11 bases between them. The CDR3 runs to 16 residues. Germline CDR1 is SGHKS and CDR2 is YYEKEE (reference sequence). The CDR3 bases are TGTGCCAGCAGCTTGGGCCAGCTCTACAGCAATCAGCCCCAGCATTTT. Translating it yields CASSLGQLYSNQPQHF.

This clonotype was found many times. J is TRBJ2-7 and V is TRBV11-2; D is ambiguous. Trimming pared 7 bases from V and 0 bases from J, leaving 19 bases between. The CDR3 loop spans 16 amino acids. CDR1 is SGHAT, CDR2 FQNNGV, per germline. CDR3 protein: CASTSIGRVNSYEQYF. CDR3 DNA sequence: TGTGCCAGCACCTCAATCGGACGGGTCAACTCCTACGAGCAGTACTTC.

This chain links TRBV20-1 with TRBJ1-1; D not certain. The length of the CDR3 is 15 residues. Germline values: CDR1 DFQATT, CDR2 SNEGSKA (reference sequence). The V and J ends lost 1 base and 5 bases respectively, with 17 bases between them. This CDR3 reads CSARVLAAARTEAFF. The DNA for the CDR3 is TGCAGTGCTAGAGTCCTTGCGGCGGCCCGAACTGAAGCTTTCTTT.

The sample holds a few counts of this clonotype. The V call is TRBV7-9, the J call TRBJ2-3; possibly TRBD1 or TRBD2 for D (5 bases each). CDR1 is SEHNR, CDR2 FQNEAQ, per germline (reference sequence). The ends were cut back, 4 bases at V and 2 bases at J, with 13 bases in the middle. The CDR3 totals 15 residues. The CDR3 protein is CASSSGPFSTDTQYF. CDR3 in DNA: TGTGCCAGCAGCTCGGGACCTTTCTCCACAGATACGCAGTATTTT.

This sequence joins TRBV5-1 and TRBJ1-5; no firm D call. This CDR3 region has 13 residues. Germline values: CDR1 SGHRS, CDR2 YFSETQ. Between the trimmed V and J ends, which lost 0 bases and 5 bases, there was a span of 6 bases. The CDR3 protein is CASSLAVDQPQHF. In DNA form, the CDR3 reads TGCGCCAGCAGCTTGGCCGTAGATCAGCCCCAGCATTTT.

This clonotype turned up a few times. The V call is TRBV7-9, the J call TRBJ2-5; D assignment may be TRBD1 or TRBD2 (5 bases each). Germline CDR1 is SEHNR and CDR2 is FQNEAQ (reference sequence). The CDR3 is 15 amino acids. V lost 5 bases and J 5 bases, leaving 18 bases between the germline ends. Here the CDR3 reads CASSPRDARRETQYF. CDR3 DNA: TGTGCCAGCAGCCCGAGGGACGCTCGTCGGGAGACCCAGTACTTC.

The chain couples TRBV20-1 to TRBJ2-6; the D is unclear. The CDR3 consists of 15 residues. Germline CDR1 DFQATT, CDR2 SNEGSKA (reference sequence). Trimming cost V 0 bases and J 3 bases, with 9 bases left between them. In DNA, the CDR3 is TGCAGTGCTAGAGATCAGGTTGGTGGGGCCAACGTCCTGACTTTC. Translated: CSARDQVGGANVLTF.

This clonotype occurred a few times. The rearrangement joins TRBV5-1 to TRBJ1-1; D is ambiguous. Germline CDR1 reads SGHRS; CDR2 reads YFSETQ. This CDR3 is built from 15 residues. With 3 bases removed from V and 3 bases from J, the gap between germline ends came to 15 bases. The CDR3 sequence: CASSSVGQTYTEAFF. The CDR3 region has the DNA TGCGCCAGCAGCTCGGTGGGTCAGACCTACACTGAAGCTTTCTTT.

The V call is TRBV5-1, the J call TRBJ2-7, with TRBD1 as a possible D gene (6 bases). CDR1 is SGHRS and CDR2 is YFSETQ in the germline V gene. This CDR3 region has 17 residues. Trimming cost V 0 bases and J 4 bases, with 20 bases left between them. The CDR3 loop reads CASSLATGRRVWYEQYF. The CDR3 DNA reads TGCGCCAGCAGCTTGGCTACAGGGAGACGGGTGTGGTACGAGCAGTACTTC.

V is TRBV9 and J is TRBJ2-1, with 8 bases identical to TRBD2. With V trimmed by 1 base and J by 7 bases, 4 bases remained unmatched. Germline V lookup: CDR1 SGDLS, CDR2 YYNGEE. The CDR3 spans 14 residues. CDR3 DNA sequence: TGTGCCAGCAGCGTACGCGGCGGGGGGAATGAGCAGTTCTTC. This gives the protein CASSVRGGGNEQFF.